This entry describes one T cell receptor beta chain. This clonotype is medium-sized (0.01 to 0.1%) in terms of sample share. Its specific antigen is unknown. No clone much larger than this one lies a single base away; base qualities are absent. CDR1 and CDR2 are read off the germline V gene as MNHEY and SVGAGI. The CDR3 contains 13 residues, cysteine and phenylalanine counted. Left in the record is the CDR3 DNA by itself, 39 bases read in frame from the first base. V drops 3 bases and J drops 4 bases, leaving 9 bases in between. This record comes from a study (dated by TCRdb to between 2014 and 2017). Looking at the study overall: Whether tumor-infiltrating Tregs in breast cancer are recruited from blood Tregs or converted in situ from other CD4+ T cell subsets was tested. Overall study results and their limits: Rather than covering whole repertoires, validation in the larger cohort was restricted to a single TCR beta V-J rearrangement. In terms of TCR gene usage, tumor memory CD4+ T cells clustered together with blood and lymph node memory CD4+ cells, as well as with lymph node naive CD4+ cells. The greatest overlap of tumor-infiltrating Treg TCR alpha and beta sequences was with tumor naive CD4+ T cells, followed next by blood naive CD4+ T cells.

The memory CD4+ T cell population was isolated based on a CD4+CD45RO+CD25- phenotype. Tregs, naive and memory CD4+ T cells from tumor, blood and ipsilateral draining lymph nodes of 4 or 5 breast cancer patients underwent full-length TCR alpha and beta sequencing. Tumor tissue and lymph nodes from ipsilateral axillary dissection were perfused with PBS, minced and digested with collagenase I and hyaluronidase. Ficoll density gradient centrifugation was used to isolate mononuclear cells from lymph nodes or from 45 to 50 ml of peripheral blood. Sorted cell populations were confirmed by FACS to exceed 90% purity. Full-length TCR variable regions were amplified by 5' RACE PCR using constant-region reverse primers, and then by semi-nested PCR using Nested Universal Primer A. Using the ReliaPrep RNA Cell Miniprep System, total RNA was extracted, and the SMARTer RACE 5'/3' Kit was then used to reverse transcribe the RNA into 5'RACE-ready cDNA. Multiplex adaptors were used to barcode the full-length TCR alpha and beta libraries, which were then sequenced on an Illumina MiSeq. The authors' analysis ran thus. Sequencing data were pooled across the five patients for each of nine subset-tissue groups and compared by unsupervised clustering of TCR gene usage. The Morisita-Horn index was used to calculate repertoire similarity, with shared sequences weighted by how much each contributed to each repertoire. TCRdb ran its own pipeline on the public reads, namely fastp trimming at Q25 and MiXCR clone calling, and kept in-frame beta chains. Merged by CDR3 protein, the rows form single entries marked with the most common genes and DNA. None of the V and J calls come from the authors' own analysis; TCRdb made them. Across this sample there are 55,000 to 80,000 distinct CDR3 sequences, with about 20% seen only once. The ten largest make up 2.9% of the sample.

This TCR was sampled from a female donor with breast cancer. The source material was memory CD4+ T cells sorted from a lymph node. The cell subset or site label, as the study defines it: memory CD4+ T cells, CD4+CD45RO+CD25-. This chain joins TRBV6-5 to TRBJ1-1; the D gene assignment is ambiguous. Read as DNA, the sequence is TGTGCCAGCAGTTATACTCTAGGCACTGAAGCTTTCTTT. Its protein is CASSYTLGTEAFF.